This T cell receptor (beta chain) is drawn from a study of blood T cell repertoires in COVID-19. Libraries were prepared by immunoSEQ multiplex PCR; TCRdb keeps only in-frame clonotypes and omits some of them. The table records 400,000 or so clones, 80% to 90% of them present only once. Trimming at V came to 5 bases and at J to 6 bases, leaving 11 bases not matched to a gene. CDR3 length: 16 residues. CDR1 is LNHDA and CDR2 is SQIVND in the germline V gene (reference sequence). The sample taken for sequencing was PBMCs or T cells enriched from blood (not recorded which). The V gene is TRBV19, the J gene TRBJ2-1; 9 bases are shared with TRBD1. The receptor was isolated from a man aged 25 to 45 who had recovered from COVID-19. The DNA of the CDR3 is TGTGCCAGTAGTCATTTGGGGTCGACAGGGGGCAATGAGCAGTTCTTC. This translates into CASSHLGSTGGNEQFF.